Presented here are 19 T cell receptor beta chains from one specimen sequenced in a study of cytomegalovirus exposure and HLA in healthy donors. Use of 60 Vbeta and 13 Jbeta primers characterized the PCR. The method was immunoSEQ multiplex PCR; TCRdb's version includes in-frame clones alone and lacks a portion of them. There are roughly 190,000 clones in the sample; 78% occur only once, and roughly 3% lies in the top ten. The sequenced sample was PBMCs. The receptor source for this set is a female donor in good health and CMV-seronegative.

This rearrangement joins TRBV4-3 to TRBJ2-7, with 7 bases lining up with TRBD2. CDR3 size: 16 residues. With 0 bases clipped from V and 2 bases from J, the junction kept 7 bases outside the gene matches. The V gene's germline CDR1 is LGHNA and CDR2 YSLEER. CDR3 residues: CASSQDASGATYEQYF. CDR3 DNA sequence: TGCGCCAGCAGCCAAGATGCGAGCGGGGCAACCTACGAGCAGTACTTC.

V and J are TRBV28 and TRBJ1-2; the match to TRBD1 covers 8 bases. V lost 2 bases to trimming and J lost 6 bases; unmatched junction nucleotides: 5. Germline CDR1 MDHEN, CDR2 SYDVKM. The CDR3 loop spans 14 amino acids. CDR3 DNA: TGTGCCAGCAGTTTAATTGGACAGGGCCATGGCTACACCTTC. Translating gives CASSLIGQGHGYTF.

The chain recombines TRBV7-2 with TRBJ2-1, with 11 nucleotides matching TRBD2. The germline CDR1 and CDR2 sequences are SGHTA and FQGNSA. J lost 0 bases, V lost 0 bases, and 1 base had no gene match. This CDR3 has 17 residues. The CDR3 DNA sequence: TGTGCCAGCAGCTTAGCGGGGACTAGCGGCTCCTACAATGAGCAGTTCTTC. This sequence encodes CASSLAGTSGSYNEQFF.

The V call is TRBV5-1, the J call TRBJ1-1; D is uncertain. The CDR3 runs to 16 residues. Trimming left V 4 bases short and J 5 bases short, with 21 bases between. The germline V gene has CDR1 SGHRS and CDR2 YFSETQ. CDR3 residues: CASSPDYIRKETEAFF. The CDR3 coding sequence is TGCGCCAGCAGCCCAGACTATATCCGGAAGGAGACTGAAGCTTTCTTT. Using reference TRBV5-1 and TRBJ1-1 for the parts outside the CDR3, the full variable domain is KAGVTQTPRYLIKTRGQQVTLSCSPISGHRSVSWYQQTPGQGLQFLFEYFSETQRNKGNFPGRFSGRQFSNSRSEMNVSTLELGDSALYLCASSPDYIRKETEAFFGQGTRLTVV.

The chain has TRBV5-8 and TRBJ2-7, with 7 bases matching TRBD1. CDR1 and CDR2 (germline): SGHTS, YDEGEE. The V gene end was trimmed by 4 bases and the J gene end by 2 bases; junction bases not matched to a gene: 9. The CDR3 contains 15 residues. CDR3 nucleotide sequence: TGTGCCAGCAGCCGGCAGGGGGTCCTGACCTACGAGCAGTACTTC. This translates into CASSRQGVLTYEQYF.

This clone was counted a single time. J is TRBJ1-1 and V is TRBV5-1; D perhaps matches TRBD1 (6 bases). The germline V gene encodes CDR1 SGHRS and CDR2 YFSETQ. With 4 bases removed from V and 3 bases from J, the gap between germline ends came to 16 bases. The CDR3 consists of 15 residues. CDR3 residues: CASSRAQGQHTEAFF. Written as DNA, the CDR3 is TGCGCCAGCAGCAGAGCACAGGGTCAACACACTGAAGCTTTCTTT.

The V gene is TRBV29-1, the J gene TRBJ1-5; TRBD1 might be the D (6 bases). The germline V and J ends were trimmed by 4 bases and 6 bases, with 13 bases remaining between them. CDR3 length: 13 residues. Germline V gives CDR1 SQVTM, CDR2 ANQGSEA. CDR3 bases: TGCAGCGTTGGAGGGGGTCTGGGTCAGCCCCAGCATTTT. Amino acids: CSVGGGLGQPQHF.

This chain connects TRBV2 to TRBJ2-5, with TRBD1 identical over 10 bases. Germline lookup yields CDR1 SNHLY and CDR2 FYNNEI. V shed 8 bases and J 5 bases; nucleotides not matched to a gene: 11. The CDR3 is 15 amino acids. The CDR3 nucleotides are TGTGCCAGCGGGGGGGACAGGGGCTCCAGGGAGACCCAGTACTTC. Translation: CASGGDRGSRETQYF.

The rearrangement joins TRBV7-2 to TRBJ2-5; unclear D gene. Germline CDR1 and CDR2: SGHTA and FQGNSA. There are 11 residues in the CDR3. V shed 5 bases and J shed 7 bases, with 8 bases lying between them. The CDR3 loop reads CASSPAGTQYF. The CDR3 bases are TGTGCCAGCAGCCCCGCCGGGACCCAGTACTTC.

The rearrangement joins TRBV19 to TRBJ1-2; 10 bases agree with TRBD1. The CDR3 sequence is 14 residues long. Trimming took 4 bases from V and 4 from J; bases not matched to a gene: 3. Per germline, CDR1 LNHDA and CDR2 SQIVND (reference sequence). In DNA, the CDR3 is TGTGCCAGTAGTAACAGACAGGGGGCCTATGGCTACACCTTC. As protein: CASSNRQGAYGYTF.

This chain uses TRBV4-1 with TRBJ2-7; D is perhaps TRBD1 (5 bases). The CDR3 covers 17 residues. V lost 3 bases to trimming and J lost 0 bases, with 18 bases between them. Germline lookup yields CDR1 MGHRA and CDR2 YSYEKL. Here the CDR3 DNA reads TGCGCCAGCAGCCAGACAACCGCGGTCAGGGCCTCCTACGAGCAGTACTTC. This sequence encodes CASSQTTAVRASYEQYF.

The chain's CDR3 is CASSLDSDQETQYF. The DNA for the CDR3 is TGTGCCAGCAGCTTAGACAGTGACCAAGAGACCCAGTACTTC. This sequence joins TRBV5-4 and TRBJ2-5; TRBD1 is a possible D gene (5 bases). The CDR3 has 14 residues. Trimming pared 2 bases from V and 0 bases from J, leaving 8 bases between. The germline V gene has CDR1 SGHNT and CDR2 YYREEE (reference sequence).

V usage is TRBV27 and J usage is TRBJ1-5, with 10 bases that match TRBD1. Germline-derived CDR1 and CDR2 are MNHEY and SMNVEV (reference sequence). The V segment lost 5 bases and the J segment 5 bases; nucleotides outside the gene matches: 12. The CDR3 extends over 17 amino acids. The CDR3 sequence is CASSTIWTGGLDQPQHF. DNA for the CDR3: TGTGCCAGCAGTACTATTTGGACAGGGGGGCTTGATCAGCCCCAGCATTTT.

The chain links TRBV4-1 to TRBJ1-5, with D perhaps TRBD1 (6 bases). The CDR3 is 15 residues long. The germline V gene has CDR1 MGHRA and CDR2 YSYEKL. Trimming took off 3 bases at V and 3 bases at J, with 12 bases between the two ends. CDR3 protein: CASSQQGLANQPQHF. CDR3 bases: TGCGCCAGCAGCCAGCAGGGGTTGGCCAATCAGCCCCAGCATTTT.

The rearrangement joins TRBV28 to TRBJ2-2; 7 bases fit TRBD1. The CDR3 contains 16 residues. The germline gives CDR1 MDHEN, CDR2 SYDVKM. The junction had 14 bases not matched to a gene; V was cut back by 6 bases and J by 7 bases. The CDR3 DNA sequence: TGTGCCAGCAGCCGAATTGACAGGGATGGAGGCGGGGAGCTGTTTTTT. Protein sequence: CASSRIDRDGGGELFF.

The J gene is TRBJ2-3, the V gene TRBV19, with TRBD2 identical over 12 bases. The CDR3 extends over 17 amino acids. Losses at the gene ends were 3 bases for V and 3 bases for J; bases not matched to a gene: 7. Germline V gene sequence: CDR1 LNHDA, CDR2 SQIVND (reference sequence). The CDR3 region is CASSIATSGRSTDTQYF. The CDR3 region has the DNA TGTGCCAGTAGTATCGCAACTAGCGGGAGGTCGACAGATACGCAGTATTTT. The full variable domain, rest sourced from reference TRBV19 and TRBJ2-3, is DGGITQSPKYLFRKEGQNVTLSCEQNLNHDAMYWYRQDPGQGLRLIYYSQIVNDFQKGDIAEGYSVSREKKESFPLTVTSAQKNPTAFYLCASSIATSGRSTDTQYFGPGTRLTVL.

The chain combines TRBV2 with TRBJ2-7; no clear D gene. Germline V gene lookup returns CDR1 SNHLY and CDR2 FYNNEI. V lost 6 bases to trimming and J lost 9 bases, with 15 bases between them. This CDR3 comprises 12 residues. The CDR3 bases are TGTGCCAGCAGGGGCAGAGTAATCGCGCAGTACTTC. Encoded protein: CASRGRVIAQYF.

Points on this clone: The junction departs from germline at one end; a sequencing error may be responsible. The chain links TRBV6-5 to TRBJ1-2; 9 bases map to TRBD1. Germline CDR1 MNHEY, CDR2 SVGAGI. The CDR3 is 15 residues long. The CDR3 region is CAGSRTSTGGYGYTF. CDR3 DNA: TGTGCCGGCAGTCGGACCTCGACAGGGGGCTATGGCTACACCTTC.

For the CDR3, the DNA is TGTGCCAGCAGTCGGGAACAGGGGGGAGAGACCCAGTACTTC. This codes for CASSREQGGETQYF. This chain connects TRBV9 to TRBJ2-5; 8 bases line up with TRBD1. This CDR3 is 14 amino acids long. Trimming removed 5 bases from V and 4 bases from J; junction bases left unmatched: 7. The germline V gene has CDR1 SGDLS and CDR2 YYNGEE.